This T cell receptor (beta chain) was profiled in a study of T cell responses to AZD1222 COVID-19 vaccine. Profiled with immunoSEQ multiplex PCR; TCRdb holds only in-frame clones, not every one. The sample holds some 100,000 clones, about 90% seen once. Study-wide points: Spike-wide coverage was observed for vaccine-associated CD4 TCRs, with dominant responses at 160-218 and 743-854. Researchers took repertoire samples only after the peak T cell response had come.

The CDR3 length is 14 residues. Germline CDR1 reads SEHNR; CDR2 reads FQNEAQ (reference sequence). The V gene lost 1 base and the J gene lost 8 bases, with 11 bases spanning the gap. As regards this clone: The antigen is not known.

The V call is TRBV7-9, the J call TRBJ1-4, with D maybe TRBD1 (6 bases). The sequence came from an adult in good health. This specimen was peripheral blood, taken on day 0 of AZD1222 vaccination. CDR3 bases: TGTGCCAGCAGCTTAGGACAGGTGGACGAAAAACTGTTTTTT. Translating it yields CASSLGQVDEKLFF.